The sequence of this TCR beta chain was determined in a study of naive and memory T cell subsets (dated by TCRdb to about 2017). Describing the broader study: An open-source, UMI-based TCR alpha and beta sequencing pipeline was applied to sorted naive and memory peripheral blood T cell subsets. RNA was DNase-treated and reverse transcribed with TCR constant-region primers, mostly using SuperScript III. Complete agreement was observed between the functional CMV T cell responses and the IgG serology results. Summary of the overall study and its limitations: In both CD4 and CD8 cells, the Gini index increased while Shannon and inverse Simpson diversity decreased from naive through CM, EM and EMRA. RNA-based TCR counts may be influenced by expression changes linked to T cell activation and differentiation. After error correction, over 90% of naive TCR sequences appeared only once, giving much steeper abundance distributions than memory subsets. A clonotype was defined as a single alpha or beta chain sequence rather than as a paired alpha/beta receptor. TCR abundance followed a power law whose exponent differed between naive and memory subsets but was consistent across the three individuals. The repertoire findings for the naive and memory subsets could not be validated against a ground truth because none was available.

From the second PCR step on, the TCR alpha and beta chain libraries were amplified in separate reactions. To determine each donor's CMV status, fresh PBMCs were stimulated overnight with CMV viral lysate, and IFNgamma production from CD4+ T cells was then assessed. Using Miltenyi beads, CD4 T cells were first positively selected, and CD8 T cells were then positively selected from the CD4-negative fraction. Cells stained for CD3, CD4, CD8, CD45RA, CD27 and a live/dead dye were sorted on a BD Aria II into four subsets by CD45RA and CD27. A few healthy volunteers provided blood, and each donor's sample was split into CD4 and CD8 T cells and then further divided into four differentiation subsets. Roughly 130 ml of peripheral blood was collected from each donor, and PBMC were isolated by Ficoll-Paque PLUS density-gradient centrifugation. After sorting, cells were lysed in RLT buffer, RNA was extracted using a Qiagen RNeasy kit, and the extracted RNA was stored at -80 degrees C.

The sample holds a few counts of this clonotype. The antigen it recognizes is unknown. No much larger clonotype is one base removed from it; base qualities were not supplied. For CDR1 and CDR2, the germline V gene (reference sequence) lists GTSNPN and SVGIG. Deletion took 1 base off V and 8 bases off J, with a span of 18 bases between the germline ends. Its CDR3 holds 16 amino acids, cysteine through phenylalanine. The read is trimmed to its CDR3 DNA, 48 bases read in frame from base 1. Receptors were amplified or captured by UMI-ligation and nested PCR. The beta constant-region primer consisted of an equimolar mixture of two oligonucleotides that together covered TRBC1 and TRBC2. A single-stranded oligonucleotide carrying the SP2 primer and a 12-nucleotide UMI was ligated to the 3' end of the cDNA by T4 RNA ligase 1. Four rounds of PCR, combining the SP2 primer with nested alpha and beta constant-region primers, were used to amplify the ligated cDNA. The ligation reaction was kept at 16 degrees C for roughly 19-25 hours. PCR2 was usually performed as a SYBR Green qPCR and halted at a preset threshold so that over-amplification would not occur. Agencourt AMPure XP magnetic beads were used for all purifications after the first. Library quantification was done by Qubit, followed by a TapeStation check on which the main peak was expected at around 650 bp. Sequencing of the pooled libraries was done on an Illumina MiSeq using v2 2x251 paired-end kits, which typically yielded about 1-2.3 million reads per sample. Each sample library was pooled at about 4 nM, and about 4.5-7% PhiX was included to improve cluster recognition. The authors' pipeline ran thus. FASTQ reads processed by Demultiplexor were assigned V and J genes by Decombinator through tag matching that tolerated a single base-pair mismatch. By using UMIs, Collapsinator corrected both sequencing errors and the frequency errors caused by PCR heterogeneity. CDR3Translator translated TCRs and extracted CDR3s from the conserved cysteine to the FGXG phenylalanine, flagging non-productive sequences. Gini, Shannon entropy and inverse Simpson indices were computed after subsampling the repertoires to the same number of UMI-defined TCRs. Within the linear range, a power law was fitted by maximum likelihood to the distributions of clonotype abundance. On one naive CD8 sample, the pipeline and MIGEC gave similar UMI counts, unique TCR numbers and clonal distributions. A set of under 8,500 CMV-associated CDR3 sequences, compiled from VDJdb and a published dataset, was used to search the repertoires. In TCRdb, the public reads were trimmed at Q25 with fastp and aligned with MiXCR, with productive beta chains retained. All rows with the same CDR3 protein become a single entry with the most common DNA and genes. The V and J calls were determined by TCRdb, not by the authors. Counted in this sample were 70,000 to 95,000 distinct CDR3 sequences; around 6.5% of them appeared once. Of the sample, roughly 1.6% falls within the top ten clones.

The receptor was isolated from a human donor in good health. Sequencing used central memory CD4+ T cells from blood. In the paper's terms, the cell subset or site label means: central memory, CD45RA- CD27+. This sequence uses TRBV30 and TRBJ1-6; a weak D assignment points to TRBD1 (5 bases agree). The CDR3 region: CAWSAGGSHWDSPLHF. The DNA sequence is given as TGTGCCTGGAGTGCTGGGGGGAGTCATTGGGATTCACCCCTCCACTTT.